The clone carrying this T cell receptor (beta chain) was detected many times. The data derive from a study of early T cells in non-severe SARS-CoV-2 infection. The germline V gene encodes CDR1 MNHNY and CDR2 SVGAGI (reference sequence). V lost 7 bases to trimming and J lost 2 bases, with 17 bases between them. CDR3 length: 15 amino acids. Unique molecular identifiers were attached to individual cDNA molecules. TCRdb called the 5' RACE reads again in MiXCR, with one record for every CDR3 protein. In the table there are about 68,000 distinct CDR3 sequences, 10% to 15% of which are singletons. The source is an adult who was a healthcare worker with PCR-confirmed SARS-CoV-2 infection or an uninfected control (not recorded which). The sequencing input was whole blood. The rearrangement joins TRBV6-6 to TRBJ1-2; the D is unclear. The CDR3 sequence: CASTDGPPENYGYTF. CDR3 in DNA: TGTGCCAGCACCGACGGTCCCCCCGAAAACTATGGCTACACCTTC.